This T cell receptor (beta chain) was sequenced in a study of cytomegalovirus exposure and HLA in healthy donors. General study points: Most TCR sequences were rare, but some public TCRs occurred in many donors.

As regards this clone: What it recognizes is unknown.

Germline lookup yields CDR1 SEHNR and CDR2 FQNEAQ (reference sequence). The CDR3 consists of 14 residues. The V end lost 4 bases, the J end lost 0 bases, and 9 bases lay between the germline ends. The PCR ran on 60 Vbeta and 13 Jbeta primers. Generated by immunoSEQ multiplex PCR, the TCRdb table keeps only in-frame clones and is missing some. The data contain about 120,000 clones, about 76% of them singletons. Though nominally healthy at sampling, donors likely had unrecorded immune exposures. This TCR was sampled from a woman between 40 and 55 years old in good health and CMV-seropositive. V usage is TRBV7-9 and J usage is TRBJ1-1; D unresolved. The source material was PBMCs. The CDR3 is CASSSFAVNTEAFF. CDR3 coding DNA: TGTGCCAGCAGCTCCTTCGCGGTGAACACTGAAGCTTTCTTT.